The clone carrying this T cell receptor beta chain has just a few counts. The target antigen is unknown. This CDR3 is 12 amino acids long. The V gene lost 5 bases and the J gene lost 0 bases, with 5 bases spanning the gap. The germline gives CDR1 MNHNS, CDR2 SASEGT. The sample is drawn from a study of beta chain features in type 1 diabetes. Whole-study results and caveats: These data did not resolve whether HLA type affects TCRB rearrangement. There was a moderate but significant shortening of TCRB CDR3s in all four CD4+ subsets of Type 1 diabetes patients.

Cell sorting via CD45RO/CCR7/CD25/CD127/CD95/CD27 was performed to obtain CD4+ naive, central memory, regulatory and stem cell-like memory cells. Expressed TCRB transcripts were sequenced, since all the RNA that had been isolated was reverse transcribed. Naive, central memory and regulatory T cell samples averaged about 3.57 million reads. Produced via immunoSEQ multiplex PCR; TCRdb's table is partial and in-frame only. The sample holds 600,000 to 700,000 clones, 9.5% to 15% seen once. The sequencing input was naive CD4+ T cells from blood. V and J are TRBV6-1 and TRBJ2-7, with unresolved D. The TCR originated in a man aged 30 to 45 with type 1 diabetes. The DNA for the CDR3 is TGTGCCAGCAGTATACTCTCCTACGAGCAGTACTTC. Encoded protein: CASSILSYEQYF.